This T cell receptor beta chain was profiled in a study of blood T cells in healthy people across ages. Regarding the study as a whole: Naive CD4+ cell counts and diversity both ran higher in long-lived than in aged donors.

This CDR3 is built from 15 residues. PBMCs numbering at least 6.5 million were isolated per sample. Alongside a J-beta primer mix, a sample-barcoded 5' primer served in a second PCR lasting roughly 6 to 12 cycles. TCRdb fed the 5' RACE reads into MiXCR, producing one record per CDR3 protein. This table has 650,000 to 900,000 distinct CDR3 sequences, under 80% appearing once. In regard to this clonotype: What it recognizes is unknown.

The chain links TRBV21-1 to TRBJ1-3. TRBV21-1 is marked as a pseudogene. The sequenced material came from blood. The sequence derives from a man aged 25 to 40 in good health. The CDR3 nucleotides are TGTGCCAGCGGACGGGCAGGGCTCTACCGGTACACCATATATTTT. Translated: CASGRAGLYRYTIYF.